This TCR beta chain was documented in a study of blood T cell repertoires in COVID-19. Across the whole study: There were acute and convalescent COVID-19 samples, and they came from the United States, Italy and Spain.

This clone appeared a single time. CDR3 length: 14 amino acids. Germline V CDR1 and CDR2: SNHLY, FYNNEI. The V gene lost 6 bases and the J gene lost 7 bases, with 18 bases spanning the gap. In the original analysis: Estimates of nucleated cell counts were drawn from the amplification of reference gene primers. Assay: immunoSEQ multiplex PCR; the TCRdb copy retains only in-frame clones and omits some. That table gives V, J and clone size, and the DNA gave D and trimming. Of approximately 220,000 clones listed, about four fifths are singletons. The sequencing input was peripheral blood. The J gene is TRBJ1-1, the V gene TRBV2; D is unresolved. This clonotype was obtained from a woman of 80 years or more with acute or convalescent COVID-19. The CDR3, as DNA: TGTGCCAGCAGACGAGACAAGTATTCTGGTGAAGCTTTCTTT. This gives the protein CASRRDKYSGEAFF.